A single sample is the source of the 21 T cell receptor beta chains below, sequenced in a study of cytomegalovirus exposure and HLA in healthy donors. The protocol was immunoSEQ multiplex PCR, while the TCRdb copy is restricted to in-frame clones and leaves out a portion. The sample has approximately 80,000 clones; approximately 94% are singletons. Sequenced input: PBMCs. The receptors here all came from a woman aged 25-40 years in good health and CMV-seronegative.

V and J are TRBV5-1 and TRBJ2-1, with 9 bases fitting TRBD2. The V segment lost 1 base and the J segment 4 bases; nucleotides outside the gene matches: 3. CDR3 length: 15 residues. Germline CDR1 is SGHRS and CDR2 is YFSETQ. The CDR3 nucleotides read TGCGCCAGCAGCTTGTCTACTAGCGGGTACAATGAGCAGTTCTTC. Translated, it gives CASSLSTSGYNEQFF.

The chain joins TRBV14 to TRBJ1-4, with D hard to call. There are 13 residues in the CDR3. The germline V and J ends were trimmed by 2 bases and 15 bases, with 16 bases remaining between them. CDR1 is SGHDN and CDR2 is FVKESK in the germline V gene. The CDR3 spells CASSQSMGSSVFF. Here the CDR3 DNA reads TGTGCCAGCAGCCAAAGCATGGGCAGCTCCGTGTTTTTT. The entire variable domain, with the rest obtained from reference TRBV14 and TRBJ1-4, is as follows: EAGVTQFPSHSVIEKGQTVTLRCDPISGHDNLYWYRRVMGKEIKFLLHFVKESKQDESGMPNNRFLAERTGGTYSTLKVQPAELEDSGVYFCASSQSMGSSVFFGSGTQLSVL.

This rearrangement joins TRBV2 to TRBJ2-7; D is uncertain. Per germline, CDR1 SNHLY and CDR2 FYNNEI. Trimming pared 7 bases from V and 0 bases from J, leaving 10 bases between. There are 13 residues in the CDR3. Here the CDR3 DNA reads TGTGCCAGCATTGAGCTAATCTCCTACGAGCAGTACTTC. Translating gives CASIELISYEQYF.

This chain uses TRBV10-3 with TRBJ2-7, with 11 positions matching TRBD1. Germline V CDR1 and CDR2: ENHRY, SYGVKD. Germline trimming cut 0 bases from V and 3 bases from J; bases unmatched to any gene: 4. The CDR3 has 16 amino acids. The CDR3 loop is CAISESFGTGGYEQYF. CDR3 coding DNA: TGTGCCATCAGTGAGTCTTTTGGGACAGGGGGCTACGAGCAGTACTTC.

This rearrangement joins TRBV15 to TRBJ1-1, with TRBD1 as a possible D gene (5 bases). Germline CDR1 and CDR2: LNHNV and YYDKDF (reference sequence). The CDR3 runs to 15 residues. V lost 0 bases, J lost 4 bases, and 12 bases lay in between. The CDR3 region is CATSREEGVGTEAFF. Here the CDR3 DNA reads TGTGCCACCAGCAGAGAGGAAGGGGTTGGCACTGAAGCTTTCTTT.

This chain connects TRBV4-3 to TRBJ1-5; 9 bases line up with TRBD1. In germline, CDR1 is LGHNA, CDR2 YSLEER. The length of the CDR3 is 15 residues. J lost 6 bases, V lost 0 bases, and 3 bases had no gene match. CDR3: CASSQDTGGFQPQHF. The CDR3 coding sequence is TGCGCCAGCAGCCAAGATACAGGGGGCTTTCAGCCCCAGCATTTT.

This clone has a single count. V usage is TRBV29-1 and J usage is TRBJ2-5; possibly TRBD1 for D (6 bases). The length of the CDR3 is 16 residues. Germline V lookup: CDR1 SQVTM, CDR2 ANQGSEA. Between the trimmed V and J ends, which lost 3 bases and 3 bases, there was a span of 20 bases. The CDR3 spells CSVDPLRGHREETQYF. In DNA, the CDR3 is TGCAGCGTTGATCCCCTCAGGGGCCATAGGGAAGAGACCCAGTACTTC.

CDR3 DNA: TGTGCCTGGAGTGTAGGTTTCGGGAAGGGTGGCAATGAGCAGTTCTTC. Translation: CAWSVGFGKGGNEQFF. This chain connects TRBV30 to TRBJ2-1, with D possibly TRBD2 on 5 matching bases. The CDR3 sequence is 16 residues long. The V end lost 0 bases, the J end lost 6 bases, and 18 bases lay between the germline ends. CDR1 and CDR2 from the germline V gene are GTSNPN and SVGIG (reference sequence).

CDR3 sequence: CASSVGTGLSFYGYTF. The CDR3 DNA sequence: TGTGCCAGCAGTGTCGGAACAGGGCTAAGTTTCTATGGCTACACCTTC. This chain joins TRBV6-1 and TRBJ1-2, with D possibly TRBD1 on 6 matching bases. CDR3 size: 16 residues. The germline V gene has CDR1 MNHNS and CDR2 SASEGT. V was clipped by 4 bases and J by 4 bases, with 19 bases between them.

The chain recombines TRBV19 with TRBJ2-7; perhaps TRBD1 as D (7 bases). Per the germline V gene, CDR1 is LNHDA and CDR2 is SQIVND (reference sequence). The V end lost 6 bases, the J end lost 1 base, and 16 bases lay between the germline ends. The length of the CDR3 is 15 residues. CDR3 region: CASRFRGDSSYEQYF. The CDR3 nucleotides are TGTGCCAGTAGGTTCAGGGGGGACAGTTCCTACGAGCAGTACTTC.

The chain combines TRBV29-1 with TRBJ2-7, with 8 bases matching TRBD2. Per germline, CDR1 SQVTM and CDR2 ANQGSEA. The CDR3 contains 17 residues. The V and J ends lost 1 base and 3 bases, in that order; junction bases with no gene match: 14. CDR3 DNA sequence: TGCAGCGTTGAAGGCCTAGCGGGCGGGACGTCAAACTACGAGCAGTACTTC. It encodes CSVEGLAGGTSNYEQYF.

This clone was observed a few times. J is TRBJ1-5 and V is TRBV10-3; D not resolved. This CDR3 comprises 13 residues. V gave up 10 bases and J gave up 1 base, with 11 bases separating them. The germline CDR1 and CDR2 sequences are ENHRY and SYGVKD. CDR3 DNA sequence: TGTGCCACACGGGGATACAGCAATCAGCCCCAGCATTTT. It encodes CATRGYSNQPQHF.

J is TRBJ1-4 and V is TRBV4-1; D uncertain. The germline V and J ends were trimmed by 3 bases and 8 bases, with 19 bases remaining between them. The CDR3 sequence is 16 residues long. Germline V gene sequence: CDR1 MGHRA, CDR2 YSYEKL. The CDR3 DNA follows: TGCGCCAGCAGCCACCCGGGGAGACACTTAGTAGAAAAACTGTTTTTT. This codes for CASSHPGRHLVEKLFF.

Details on this clone: The identical CDR3 is also encoded by other nucleotide sequences in the sample. This chain links TRBV30 with TRBJ2-1; 9 nucleotides agree with TRBD1. The ends lost 1 base at V and 10 bases at J; junction bases unmatched: 5. The V gene's germline CDR1 is GTSNPN and CDR2 SVGIG (reference sequence). The CDR3 covers 13 residues. In nucleotides, the CDR3 is TGTGCCTGGAGTGGGACAGGGGAAGGGGAGCAGTTCTTC. Translated, it gives CAWSGTGEGEQFF.

The CDR3 DNA reads as TGTGCCAGTAGTGTACCCCGTAGACAGGGGTACTCTGGAAACACCATATATTTT. Amino acids: CASSVPRRQGYSGNTIYF. This chain links TRBV19 with TRBJ1-3; TRBD1 matches at 8 bases. V gave up 5 bases and J gave up 0 bases; unmatched junction bases: 12. Looked up from germline, CDR1 is LNHDA and CDR2 is SQIVND (reference sequence). The CDR3 length is 18 residues.

The V and J genes are TRBV27 and TRBJ1-1; 7 positions match TRBD1. The CDR3 covers 14 residues. Germline assignment: CDR1 MNHEY and CDR2 SMNVEV (reference sequence). Unmatched junction bases numbered 2, after V lost 0 bases and J lost 4 bases. The CDR3 bases are TGTGCCAGCAGTTTATCAACAGGGGCCACTGAAGCTTTCTTT. It specifies CASSLSTGATEAFF.

The chain employs TRBV19 and TRBJ1-1, with 7 positions matching TRBD1. The germline V gene encodes CDR1 LNHDA and CDR2 SQIVND (reference sequence). CDR3 length: 15 residues. Losses at the gene ends were 5 bases for V and 0 bases for J; bases not matched to a gene: 6. The DNA of the CDR3 is TGTGCCAGTAGTCAGAGACAGGGCCTGAACACTGAAGCTTTCTTT. Translation: CASSQRQGLNTEAFF.

The J gene is TRBJ1-5, the V gene TRBV6-4, with 8 bases fitting TRBD1. The germline gives CDR1 MRHNA, CDR2 SNTAGT. This CDR3 spans 16 amino acids. V was pared by 2 bases and J by 6 bases, with 9 bases of the junction left unmatched. The CDR3 DNA follows: TGTGCCAGCAGTGACCCGACAGGGGTCCCTTGTCAGCCCCAGCATTTT. Its protein is CASSDPTGVPCQPQHF.

The chain couples TRBV10-3 to TRBJ1-6; 8 bases agree with TRBD1. CDR3 length: 13 amino acids. The germline gives CDR1 ENHRY, CDR2 SYGVKD. V was clipped by 9 bases and J by 9 bases; unmatched bases: 7. The CDR3 sequence is CAISDREVSPLHF. The CDR3 DNA is TGTGCCATATCGGACAGGGAGGTTTCACCCCTCCACTTT.

The V call is TRBV6-5, the J call TRBJ2-1; possibly TRBD2 for D (6 bases). The V gene lost 5 bases and the J gene lost 6 bases, with 17 bases spanning the gap. CDR3 length equals 15 residues. Germline CDR1 is MNHEY and CDR2 is SVGAGI. CDR3 residues: CASSTQGLGSNEQFF. The CDR3 DNA reads as TGTGCCAGCAGTACCCAGGGACTTGGAAGCAATGAGCAGTTCTTC.

The chain uses TRBV29-1 and TRBJ1-1; D is unresolved. The V end lost 4 bases, the J end lost 5 bases, and 8 bases lay between the germline ends. The CDR3 has 11 residues. CDR1 and CDR2 from the germline V gene are SQVTM and ANQGSEA. CDR3 nucleotide sequence: TGCAGCGTTGTTCCGGGGACTGAAGCTTTCTTT. It translates to CSVVPGTEAFF.